This T cell receptor beta chain was documented in a study of OX40 agonist ivuxolimab in advanced cancers. At the level of the study: Patients received ivuxolimab, an agonistic anti-OX40 (CD134) antibody. Dose-escalation patients suffered from hepatocellular carcinoma, melanoma, renal cell or head and neck cancer. General observations from the study: Both blood CD4+ and CD8+ T cells showed clonal growth by week 6 at 0.1 to 3.0 mg/kg.

Germline CDR1 reads LGHNT; CDR2 reads FRNRAP. The length of the CDR3 is 12 residues. V lost 4 bases and J lost 5, with 8 bases in between. The timepoints at which blood was sampled were baseline, cycle 4 day 1, and cycle 7 day 1. Profiling relied on immunoSEQ multiplex PCR, and the TCRdb table lists in-frame clones only, not all of them. The sample carries tens of thousands of clones, about 81% recorded once. A note on this clone: Its antigen remains unidentified.

This chain joins TRBV12-5 and TRBJ1-1; D ambiguous. The sample was CD4+ or CD8+ T cells sorted from blood, taken in a trial of the OX40 agonist ivuxolimab. This clonotype was sampled from an adult with an advanced solid tumor such as melanoma, head and neck, liver or kidney cancer. The CDR3, as DNA: TGTGCTAGTGGTTCAGGTGTGACTGAAGCTTTCTTT. Translated: CASGSGVTEAFF.